Listed here are 32 T cell receptor beta chains from one sample, sequenced in a study of beta chain features in type 1 diabetes. The entirety of the isolated RNA underwent reverse transcription, so expressed TCRB transcripts were sequenced. The protocol was immunoSEQ multiplex PCR, while the TCRdb copy is restricted to in-frame clones and leaves out a portion. The table has about 150,000 clones, under 60% seen once. Sequencing input: Tregs from blood. All receptors come from a young man in good health.

This clone was picked up one time. The V and J genes are TRBV5-6 and TRBJ1-2; D is unresolved. Germline V CDR1 and CDR2: SGHDT, YYEEEE. Deletions cut 0 bases from V and 1 base from J, with 16 bases between. The CDR3 is 17 residues long. The CDR3 reads CASSLGIATAHNYGYTF. The CDR3 nucleotides are TGTGCCAGCAGCTTGGGTATTGCAACAGCACATAACTATGGCTACACCTTC.

This clone was detected once. The rearrangement links TRBV18 to TRBJ1-3; D is perhaps TRBD1 (5 bases). The CDR3 length is 13 residues. Per germline, CDR1 KGHSH and CDR2 LQKENI. Trimming took 3 bases from V and 4 from J, leaving 7 bases between them. CDR3 residues: CASSPRTGNTIYF. CDR3 coding DNA: TGTGCCAGCTCACCGCGGACAGGAAACACCATATATTTT.

The V and J genes are TRBV6-1 and TRBJ2-7; 9 nucleotides align to TRBD1. This CDR3 is built from 13 residues. Germline-derived CDR1 and CDR2 are MNHNS and SASEGT. V shed 5 bases and J 7 bases; nucleotides not matched to a gene: 6. The CDR3 spells CASSWTGVEEQYF. In DNA, the CDR3 is TGTGCCAGCAGTTGGACAGGGGTAGAGGAGCAGTACTTC.

The CDR3 sequence: CASRGAGGRYEQYF. Here the CDR3 DNA reads TGTGCCAGCAGGGGGGCAGGGGGCAGGTACGAGCAGTACTTC. V is TRBV28 and J is TRBJ2-7; the match to TRBD1 covers 8 bases. CDR3 length: 14 amino acids. The ends lost 6 bases at V and 4 bases at J; junction bases unmatched: 8. The germline gives CDR1 MDHEN, CDR2 SYDVKM.

This clone has only a few counts. The genes are TRBV15 and TRBJ2-5; perhaps TRBD2 as D (6 bases). V lost 0 bases to trimming and J lost 8 bases, with 10 bases between them. CDR1 and CDR2 (germline): LNHNV, YYDKDF (reference sequence). The CDR3 has 13 amino acids. The CDR3 DNA sequence: TGTGCCACCAGCAGAGATGTTGGGACTACCCAGTACTTC. It encodes CATSRDVGTTQYF. The full variable domain, with the rest looked up from reference TRBV15 and TRBJ2-5, is DAMVIQNPRYQVTQFGKPVTLSCSQTLNHNVMYWYQQKSSQAPKLLFHYYDKDFNNEADTPDNFQSRRPNTSFCFLDIRSPGLGDTAMYLCATSRDVGTTQYFGPGTRLLVL.

The V call is TRBV19, the J call TRBJ1-5; D not certain. Germline CDR1 LNHDA, CDR2 SQIVND (reference sequence). The V end lost 6 bases, the J end lost 0 bases, and 6 bases lay between the germline ends. The CDR3 extends over 13 amino acids. The DNA for the CDR3 is TGTGCCAGTAGCACTTTTAGCAATCAGCCCCAGCATTTT. Translating gives CASSTFSNQPQHF. The full variable domain, with the rest looked up from reference TRBV19 and TRBJ1-5, is DGGITQSPKYLFRKEGQNVTLSCEQNLNHDAMYWYRQDPGQGLRLIYYSQIVNDFQKGDIAEGYSVSREKKESFPLTVTSAQKNPTAFYLCASSTFSNQPQHFGDGTRLSIL.

The rearrangement links TRBV11-2 to TRBJ2-7, with unresolved D. Trimming removed 8 bases from V and 2 bases from J, with 7 bases in between. The CDR3 loop spans 11 amino acids. Germline CDR1 and CDR2: SGHAT and FQNNGV. The CDR3 protein is CASRHTYEQYF. CDR3 sequence (DNA): TGTGCCAGCCGCCACACCTACGAGCAGTACTTC.

This clone was counted a few times. The J gene is TRBJ2-5, the V gene TRBV6-5; the D gene is possibly TRBD1 (6 bases). Germline V CDR1 and CDR2: MNHEY, SVGAGI. The CDR3 runs 13 residues. The ends were cut back, 5 bases at V and 5 bases at J, with 12 bases in the middle. This CDR3 is CASSQQGTETQYF. Written as DNA, the CDR3 is TGTGCCAGCAGTCAACAGGGAACGGAGACCCAGTACTTC.

The gene calls are TRBV5-1 and TRBJ2-7; tentative D call: TRBD1 (6 bases). The germline gives CDR1 SGHRS, CDR2 YFSETQ. The V and J ends lost 4 bases and 3 bases respectively, with 11 bases between them. The CDR3 covers 13 residues. CDR3 sequence: CASSTQGNYEQYF. The CDR3 DNA follows: TGCGCCAGCAGCACACAGGGCAACTACGAGCAGTACTTC.

J is TRBJ2-7 and V is TRBV10-3, with 7 bases aligning to TRBD2. This CDR3 contains 11 residues. Germline CDR1 is ENHRY and CDR2 is SYGVKD. V was pared by 11 bases and J by 7 bases, with 8 bases of the junction left unmatched. The DNA of the CDR3 is TGTGCCGCCTCTAGGGACTATGAGCAGTACTTC. Translated: CAASRDYEQYF.

The J gene is TRBJ1-2, the V gene TRBV29-1, with 9 positions matching TRBD1. Trimming at V came to 4 bases and at J to 4 bases, leaving 4 bases not matched to a gene. Germline V gives CDR1 SQVTM, CDR2 ANQGSEA. CDR3 length: 13 amino acids. The CDR3 nucleotides read TGCAGCGTTGTGACAGGGGGGGGCTATGGCTACACCTTC. It is translated as CSVVTGGGYGYTF. Together with reference TRBV29-1 and TRBJ1-2, the CDR3 gives the full variable domain: SAVISQKPSRDICQRGTSLTIQCQVDSQVTMMFWYRQQPGQSLTLIATANQGSEATYESGFVIDKFPISRPNLTFSTLTVSNMSPEDSSIYLCSVVTGGGYGYTFGSGTRLTVV.

The V call is TRBV28, the J call TRBJ1-2, with D uncertain. This CDR3 is built from 10 residues. Germline V lookup: CDR1 MDHEN, CDR2 SYDVKM. The V gene lost 10 bases and the J gene lost 4 bases, with 7 bases spanning the gap. The CDR3 region is CATYSYGYTF. The CDR3 DNA reads TGTGCCACTTACAGCTATGGCTACACCTTC.

This clone turned up a few times. The chain combines TRBV7-9 with TRBJ2-5, with D uncertain. Looked up from germline, CDR1 is SEHNR and CDR2 is FQNEAQ (reference sequence). With 5 bases removed from V and 0 bases from J, the gap between germline ends came to 10 bases. The CDR3 totals 14 residues. CDR3 nucleotides: TGTGCCAGCAGCGTAGACTCGTACCAAGAGACCCAGTACTTC. This codes for CASSVDSYQETQYF.

The chain joins TRBV6-6 to TRBJ1-1, with 7 bases lining up with TRBD1. CDR3 size: 13 residues. Germline CDR1 MNHNY, CDR2 SVGAGI (reference sequence). The ends lost 8 bases at V and 0 bases at J; junction bases unmatched: 3. CDR3 coding DNA: TGTGCCAGCGGGACAGAACTGAACACTGAAGCTTTCTTT. Its protein is CASGTELNTEAFF.

CDR3 residues: CASSYRGLNTEAFF. The DNA for the CDR3 is TGTGCCAGCAGTTACAGGGGCCTGAACACTGAAGCTTTCTTT. The rearrangement links TRBV6-6 to TRBJ1-1; a possible D gene is TRBD1 (5 bases). Germline loops: CDR1 MNHNY, CDR2 SVGAGI (reference sequence). The CDR3 is made up of 14 amino acids. Trimming took off 2 bases at V and 0 bases at J, with 7 bases between the two ends.

This chain uses TRBV25-1 with TRBJ1-2, with D possibly matching TRBD1 (6 bases). Germline V gives CDR1 MGHDK, CDR2 SYGVNS. The germline V and J ends were trimmed by 1 base and 4 bases, with 13 bases remaining between them. The CDR3 totals 15 residues. Here the CDR3 DNA reads TGTGCCAGCAGTGAATTAGGAACAGGGATCTATGGCTACACCTTC. It codes for CASSELGTGIYGYTF.

The chain carries TRBV19 and TRBJ1-1; 12 nucleotides line up with TRBD1. V lost 4 bases, J lost 7 bases, and 4 bases stayed unmatched. Looked up from germline, CDR1 is LNHDA and CDR2 is SQIVND (reference sequence). This CDR3 is 14 amino acids long. CDR3 bases: TGTGCCAGTAGTACCGGGACAGGGGGCTTTGAAGCTTTCTTT. It codes for CASSTGTGGFEAFF. The variable domain in full, with the rest retrieved from reference TRBV19 and TRBJ1-1, is DGGITQSPKYLFRKEGQNVTLSCEQNLNHDAMYWYRQDPGQGLRLIYYSQIVNDFQKGDIAEGYSVSREKKESFPLTVTSAQKNPTAFYLCASSTGTGGFEAFFGQGTRLTVV.

The chain joins TRBV7-3 to TRBJ2-2; possibly TRBD2 for D (6 bases). Trimming took off 3 bases at V and 2 bases at J, with 10 bases between the two ends. The CDR3 extends over 15 amino acids. The V gene's germline CDR1 is SGHTA and CDR2 FQGTGA. CDR3: CASSFGLLNTGELFF. The CDR3 DNA reads as TGTGCCAGCAGCTTCGGACTACTTAACACCGGGGAGCTGTTTTTT.

V gene TRBV28 combines with J gene TRBJ2-1, with TRBD1 identical over 9 bases. The V gene's germline CDR1 is MDHEN and CDR2 SYDVKM. The CDR3 contains 14 residues. With 9 bases clipped from V and 1 base from J, the junction kept 4 bases outside the gene matches. The CDR3 DNA reads as TGTGCCAGTTACGGGACAGGGTCCTACAATGAGCAGTTCTTC. Translation gives CASYGTGSYNEQFF. Variable domain in full (rest from reference TRBV28 and TRBJ2-1): DVKVTQSSRYLVKRTGEKVFLECVQDMDHENMFWYRQDPGLGLRLIYFSYDVKMKEKGDIPEGYSVSREKKERFSLILESASTNQTSMYLCASYGTGSYNEQFFGPGTRLTVL.

CDR3 loop: CASSIGTGVPSPLHF. The CDR3 region has the DNA TGTGCCAGCAGCATAGGGACAGGGGTTCCTTCACCCCTCCACTTT. The J gene is TRBJ1-6, the V gene TRBV5-4, with 10 bases aligning to TRBD1. Germline lookup yields CDR1 SGHNT and CDR2 YYREEE (reference sequence). Unmatched junction bases numbered 7, after V lost 4 bases and J lost 9 bases. The CDR3 has 15 amino acids.

The chain recombines TRBV2 with TRBJ1-2; unclear D gene. Per the germline V gene, CDR1 is SNHLY and CDR2 is FYNNEI. The length of the CDR3 is 13 residues. V was shortened by 4 bases and J by 7 bases, with 13 bases between the two germline ends. This chain's CDR3 is CASSGINRGGYTF. The CDR3, as DNA: TGTGCCAGCAGTGGGATAAACCGGGGTGGCTACACCTTC.

The chain is built from TRBV7-2 and TRBJ1-4; 7 bases are a match to TRBD1. In germline, CDR1 is SGHTA, CDR2 FQGNSA. The CDR3 sequence is 12 residues long. Trimming removed 5 bases from V and 7 bases from J; junction bases left unmatched: 1. The CDR3 DNA sequence: TGTGCCAGCAGCCAGGGGGGTGAAAAACTGTTTTTT. This encodes CASSQGGEKLFF. Combining the CDR3 with reference TRBV7-2 and TRBJ1-4 gives the whole variable domain GAGVSQSPSNKVTEKGKDVELRCDPISGHTALYWYRQSLGQGLEFLIYFQGNSAPDKSGLPSDRFSAERTGGSVSTLTIQRTQQEDSAVYLCASSQGGEKLFFGSGTQLSVL.

The chain is built from TRBV11-2 and TRBJ1-3; maybe TRBD1 (5 bases). CDR1 and CDR2 (germline): SGHAT, FQNNGV. The ends were cut back, 6 bases at V and 2 bases at J, with 11 bases in the middle. The CDR3 extends over 14 amino acids. In nucleotides, the CDR3 is TGTGCCAGCAGTGCGGGGGGACCTGGAAACACCATATATTTT. It translates to CASSAGGPGNTIYF.

This clone was found a few times. The genes are TRBV5-6 and TRBJ1-2, with 8 nucleotides matching TRBD1. CDR3 length: 15 residues. The germline gives CDR1 SGHDT, CDR2 YYEEEE. Unmatched junction bases numbered 5, after V lost 1 base and J lost 3 bases. Written as DNA, the CDR3 is TGTGCCAGCAGCTTGTTAACAGGGGGGTACTATGGCTACACCTTC. Amino acids: CASSLLTGGYYGYTF.

This clone was found once. The rearrangement joins TRBV2 to TRBJ1-2, with 10 bases that match TRBD1. V lost 5 bases and J lost 7; bases outside the gene matches: 7. Germline V gene sequence: CDR1 SNHLY, CDR2 FYNNEI. This CDR3 is built from 14 residues. The CDR3 here is CASSLDRGKSGYTF. The CDR3 nucleotides are TGTGCCAGCAGTCTGGACAGGGGGAAAAGTGGCTACACCTTC. The full variable domain, in which reference TRBV2 and TRBJ1-2 provide the parts outside the CDR3, is EPEVTQTPSHQVTQMGQEVILRCVPISNHLYFYWYRQILGQKVEFLVSFYNNEISEKSEIFDDQFSVERPDGSNFTLKIRSTKLEDSAMYFCASSLDRGKSGYTFGSGTRLTVV.

The chain uses TRBV30 and TRBJ2-5, with 8 bases that match TRBD2. Gene TRBJ2-7 matches the end of the DNA better, so the J call may be wrong. Germline V gene data show CDR1 as GTSNPN and CDR2 as SVGIG (reference sequence). There are 15 residues in the CDR3. The CDR3 DNA reads as TGTGCCTGGAGTGTATGGCCGGGAGGGCGGGACGAGCAGTACTTC. This sequence encodes CAWSVWPGGRDEQYF.

The genes are TRBV7-9 and TRBJ2-5; TRBD1 might be the D (7 bases). This CDR3 has 16 residues. Trimming removed 5 bases at V and 7 bases at J, with 23 bases between. Germline assignment: CDR1 SEHNR and CDR2 FQNEAQ (reference sequence). CDR3 in amino acids: CASSRAGQRGLWTQYF. CDR3 coding DNA: TGTGCCAGCAGCCGCGCGGGACAGAGAGGGCTATGGACCCAGTACTTC.

The gene calls are TRBV30 and TRBJ1-6; possibly TRBD1 for D (5 bases). Germline CDR1 and CDR2: GTSNPN and SVGIG (reference sequence). The CDR3 contains 14 residues. The germline V and J ends were trimmed by 2 bases and 9 bases, with 14 bases remaining between them. CDR3 residues: CAWSNGQGGSPLHF. DNA for the CDR3: TGTGCCTGGAGTAATGGTCAGGGTGGTTCACCCCTCCACTTT.

The chain has TRBV19 and TRBJ2-5; D remains unclear. V gave up 1 base and J gave up 11 bases, with 14 bases separating them. Per the germline V gene, CDR1 is LNHDA and CDR2 is SQIVND (reference sequence). The CDR3 contains 13 residues. The CDR3 reads CASSIALFEMQYF. CDR3 bases: TGTGCCAGTAGTATAGCCCTGTTTGAGATGCAGTACTTC.

CDR3 amino acids: CASRSGQFYGYTF. CDR3 nucleotides: TGTGCCAGCAGGTCGGGACAGTTCTATGGCTACACCTTC. The chain uses TRBV28 and TRBJ1-2, with TRBD1 identical over 7 bases. CDR1 is MDHEN, CDR2 SYDVKM, per germline. V lost 6 bases and J lost 4; bases outside the gene matches: 5. The CDR3 contains 13 residues.

CDR3 region: CASSQLAGAVFTDTQYF. CDR3 sequence (DNA): TGCGCCAGCAGCCAACTAGCGGGGGCCGTCTTCACAGATACGCAGTATTTT. The gene calls are TRBV5-1 and TRBJ2-3, with TRBD2 matching 11 bases. V was clipped by 4 bases and J by 2 bases; unmatched bases: 9. Germline V gene data show CDR1 as SGHRS and CDR2 as YFSETQ. The CDR3 is 17 amino acids. Complete variable domain (other parts from reference TRBV5-1 and TRBJ2-3): KAGVTQTPRYLIKTRGQQVTLSCSPISGHRSVSWYQQTPGQGLQFLFEYFSETQRNKGNFPGRFSGRQFSNSRSEMNVSTLELGDSALYLCASSQLAGAVFTDTQYFGPGTRLTVL.

The V call is TRBV4-3, the J call TRBJ1-1; unclear D gene. Trimming took 1 base from V and 0 from J, leaving 18 bases between them. The CDR3 is made up of 18 amino acids. CDR1 is LGHNA, CDR2 YSLEER, per germline. The DNA for the CDR3 is TGCGCCAGCAGCCAAGGGTTGAGGGCCGCAGACATGAACACTGAAGCTTTCTTT. Protein sequence: CASSQGLRAADMNTEAFF.